This record looks at one T cell receptor beta chain sequence and its context. Its antigen is unknown. The sample comes from a study of OX40 agonist ivuxolimab in advanced cancers. About the research overall: Ivuxolimab, which patients received intravenously every 2 weeks, was dosed at 0.01 to 10 mg/kg. Study results and caveats: Undetermined was the antigen specificity of the expanded peripheral T cells. Some of the lowest clonal expansion was seen in partial responders at 0.1-3.0 mg/kg.

Patients were excluded for autoimmune disease history or systemic immunosuppression. V lost 8 bases and J 0 bases, leaving 15 bases between the germline ends. The CDR3 length is 15 residues. Germline CDR1 is MNHEY and CDR2 is SMNVEV (reference sequence). Clones were read by immunoSEQ multiplex PCR, and TCRdb kept only the in-frame ones, dropping some. Of over 75,000 clones in the sample, approximately 87% are singletons; the top ten hold roughly 4%. The V gene is TRBV27, the J gene TRBJ2-3; a weak D match, TRBD2 (6 bases). This sample comprised CD4+ or CD8+ T cells sorted from blood, obtained in a trial of the OX40 agonist ivuxolimab. The clonotype originates from an adult with an advanced solid tumor such as melanoma, head and neck, liver or kidney cancer. This chain's CDR3 is CASVRVGTSTDTQYF. CDR3 sequence (DNA): TGTGCCAGCGTCCGTGTCGGGACTAGCACAGATACGCAGTATTTT.